Included here is one T cell receptor beta chain sequence, with context. Profiling relied on immunoSEQ multiplex PCR, and the TCRdb table lists in-frame clones only, not all of them. The table includes 88,000 or so clones, more than 75% detected once. This sample was taken from a study of brain T cells in children with intractable seizures. The sequencing here drew on peripheral blood, taken at surgery. The receptor was isolated from a girl aged 2 to 10 with Rasmussen encephalitis and intractable seizures.

The CDR3 sequence: CASSLVRQNEAFF. The CDR3 nucleotides are TGTGCCAGCAGTTTAGTTCGACAAAACGAAGCTTTCTTT. The V call is TRBV12-3 or TRBV12-4, the J call TRBJ1-1; D remains unclear. This CDR3 is 13 amino acids long. V lost 1 base to trimming and J lost 8 bases, with 11 bases between them.